This TCR beta chain was sequenced during a study of beta chain features in type 1 diabetes. Findings of the study overall: The naive, central memory and Treg TCRB repertoires looked more alike in patients than they did in healthy donors. Insertions at VDJ junctions were less frequent in type 1 diabetes patients. These patients also deleted more nucleotides at the same junctions. Shorter templates might be favored by PCR, equally in patients and controls.

Reverse transcribing all isolated RNA meant expressed TCRB transcripts were sequenced. Measured with immunoSEQ multiplex PCR; TCRdb has only the in-frame clones, and not every one. In the table there are hundreds of thousands of clones, around a sixth of which are singletons. There was one heparinised blood draw per donor, averaging around 0.11 L. Comment on this clone: Its antigen is not known.

With V trimmed by 5 bases and J by 2 bases, 6 bases remained unmatched. Germline V gene sequence: CDR1 SGHTA, CDR2 FQGNSA. The CDR3 is 15 amino acids. Sequencing was done on a sample of naive CD4+ T cells from blood. This receptor was identified in a man aged 18 to 30 in good health. V usage is TRBV7-2 and J usage is TRBJ2-5; TRBD2 matches 9 bases. The CDR3 region has the DNA TGTGCCAGCAGCAGGGGACTAGCAGGACAAGAGACCCAGTACTTC. This sequence encodes CASSRGLAGQETQYF.